This TCR beta chain originates from a study of CD8+ T cells in alopecia areata. It was cDNA, reverse transcribed from extracted RNA, that served as the sequencing template. The repertoire was sequenced with immunoSEQ multiplex PCR; TCRdb's copy has only in-frame clones and lacks some. The sample carries about 110,000 clones, under 65% recorded once. Details on this clone: Its antigen is unknown.

Study-level results: Among patients, TCR sharing was less clear than in mice, a difference possibly due in part to HLA diversity in the patient population. Compared with normal scalp, lesional scalp had higher clonality and more expanded CD8+ clones.

Alopecia areata patients had lesional scalp punch biopsies and peripheral blood taken from them. The sorting of PBMCs gave CD4+ and CD8+ T cells. The CDR3 covers 14 residues. Germline CDR1 and CDR2: MNHEY and SMNVEV (reference sequence). V lost 5 bases and J 8 bases, leaving 16 bases between the germline ends. The specimen sequenced was NKG2D-low CD8+ T cells sorted from blood. The clonotype comes from a human donor with alopecia areata. The chain uses TRBV27 and TRBJ2-1; a possible D gene is TRBD2 (6 bases). In DNA, the CDR3 is TGTGCCAGCAGTCCGAAGACTAGATCCCATGAGCAGTTCTTC. Residues: CASSPKTRSHEQFF.